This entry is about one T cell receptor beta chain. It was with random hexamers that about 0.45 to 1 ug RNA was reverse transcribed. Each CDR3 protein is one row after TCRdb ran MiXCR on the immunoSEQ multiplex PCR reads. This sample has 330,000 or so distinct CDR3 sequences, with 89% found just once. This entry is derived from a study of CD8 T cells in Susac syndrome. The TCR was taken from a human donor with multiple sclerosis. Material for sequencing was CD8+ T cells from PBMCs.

The CDR3 nucleotides are TGCGCCAGCAGCCCCGGGGTAGCGGGAGTCATACCCTACAATGAGCAGTTCTTC. Translation gives CASSPGVAGVIPYNEQFF. The chain links TRBV5-1 to TRBJ2-1, with TRBD2 matching 9 bases. Germline CDR1 SGHRS, CDR2 YFSETQ. The CDR3 sequence is 18 residues long. V gave up 4 bases and J gave up 2 bases; unmatched junction bases: 13.